A single sample gave rise to the 17 T cell receptor beta chains below, sequenced in a study of shared clonotypes between healthy human individuals (TCRdb year 2020). The library came from the immunoSEQ multiplex PCR assay. In its TCRdb copy, this immuneACCESS table keeps in-frame sequences only and misses some clones. Where compared with another copy, unresolved V genes explain less than half of these, and the others have no known cause. The sample records about 2.2 million clones, roughly 91% of which are singletons. The biggest ten clones account for more than 1.5% of the sample. CD8 naive samples consisted of CD45RO-negative cells that were positively selected for CCR7, yielding a CD45RA+CCR7+ population without TemRA cells. The sample consisted of naive CD8+ T cells from PBMCs. The cell subset or site label on this specimen signifies: CD45RA+CCR7+. The receptors here all came from a man aged 18-30 years in good health. Some clones in this sample may be carry-over from other donors' samples.

The chain has TRBV19 and TRBJ2-3; D might be TRBD1 (5 bases). This CDR3 spans 18 amino acids. CDR1 and CDR2 from the germline V gene are LNHDA and SQIVND (reference sequence). V lost 0 bases and J lost 7, with 23 bases in between. The CDR3 DNA is TGTGCCAGTAGTATAGATTTCTTTGGGCAGGGCCTTACGAATACGCAGTATTTT. Its protein product is CASSIDFFGQGLTNTQYF.

This chain joins TRBV4-1 and TRBJ1-2, with D unresolved. This CDR3 has 13 amino acids. Germline assignment: CDR1 MGHRA and CDR2 YSYEKL. V dropped 0 bases and J dropped 7 bases, with 9 bases sitting between them. The CDR3 is CASSQDRTSGYTF. The CDR3 DNA follows: TGCGCCAGCAGCCAAGATCGGACGTCTGGCTACACCTTC.

The chain has TRBV5-1 and TRBJ1-1; 7 nucleotides align to TRBD1. V gave up 4 bases and J gave up 4 bases; unmatched junction bases: 10. The germline gives CDR1 SGHRS, CDR2 YFSETQ. The CDR3 sequence is 15 residues long. The CDR3 DNA sequence: TGCGCCAGCAGCGGGCGAGACAGGGAGGGCACTGAAGCTTTCTTT. Amino acid sequence: CASSGRDREGTEAFF.

The chain is built from TRBV12-5 and TRBJ2-2, with TRBD1 matching over 11 bases. There are 17 residues in the CDR3. V shed 6 bases and J 5 bases; nucleotides not matched to a gene: 11. Germline CDR1 LGHNT, CDR2 FRNRAP. CDR3 sequence reads: CASGLHPGQGDTGELFF. Written as DNA, the CDR3 is TGTGCTAGTGGCCTCCACCCGGGACAGGGGGATACCGGGGAGCTGTTTTTT.

J is TRBJ1-5 and V is TRBV18, with TRBD1 as a possible D gene (5 bases). The CDR3 spans 16 residues. CDR1 KGHSH and CDR2 LQKENI come from the germline V gene. V shed 1 base and J shed 0 bases, with 10 bases lying between them. The CDR3 loop is CASSPRQLLSNQPQHF. The CDR3 bases are TGTGCCAGCTCACCACGACAGTTACTTAGCAATCAGCCCCAGCATTTT.

In the case of this clone: Other DNA sequences from this sample encode an identical CDR3 as well. This chain connects TRBV7-8 to TRBJ2-1, with D perhaps given as TRBD1 or TRBD2 (5 bases each). Trimming removed 3 bases at V and 7 bases at J, with 7 bases between. Germline V gene sequence: CDR1 SGHVS, CDR2 FQNEAQ. The CDR3 runs to 12 residues. The CDR3 coding sequence is TGTGCCAGCAGCTTGGGGGTTAATGAGCAGTTCTTC. It codes for CASSLGVNEQFF.

With regard to this clone: The same CDR3 arises from other DNA sequences in this sample as well. V usage is TRBV7-9 and J usage is TRBJ2-1, with D perhaps matching TRBD1 (5 bases). V lost 1 base and J 2 bases, leaving 9 bases between the germline ends. CDR1 SEHNR and CDR2 FQNEAQ come from the germline V gene (reference sequence). There are 15 residues in the CDR3. CDR3 region: CASSLGQGPYNEQFF. DNA of the CDR3: TGTGCCAGCAGCTTAGGTCAGGGCCCCTACAATGAGCAGTTCTTC. Combining the CDR3 with reference TRBV7-9 and TRBJ2-1 gives the whole variable domain DTGVSQNPRHKITKRGQNVTFRCDPISEHNRLYWYRQTLGQGPEFLTYFQNEAQLEKSRLLSDRFSAERPKGSFSTLEIQRTEQGDSAMYLCASSLGQGPYNEQFFGPGTRLTVL.

In DNA, the CDR3 is TGTGCCTGGAGCCAAGAGGGCAGGGGCAGGAATCAGCCCCAGCATTTT. This codes for CAWSQEGRGRNQPQHF. This chain joins TRBV30 and TRBJ1-5; tentative D call: TRBD1 (6 bases). The CDR3 spans 16 residues. V lost 3 bases and J lost 4, with 19 bases in between. Germline V gene lookup returns CDR1 GTSNPN and CDR2 SVGIG (reference sequence). Looking up the rest from reference TRBV30 and TRBJ1-5 gives the full variable domain: SQTIHQWPATLVQPVGSPLSLECTVEGTSNPNLYWYRQAAGRGLQLLFYSVGIGQISSEVPQNLSASRPQDRQFILSSKKLLLSDSGFYLCAWSQEGRGRNQPQHFGDGTRLSIL.

The chain joins TRBV7-9 to TRBJ2-1; no reliable D call. The germline V gene has CDR1 SEHNR and CDR2 FQNEAQ (reference sequence). This CDR3 has 14 amino acids. The V end lost 4 bases, the J end lost 6 bases, and 13 bases lay between the germline ends. The CDR3 DNA reads TGTGCCAGCAGCTCTCCACGGTTAATCAATGAGCAGTTCTTC. Its translation: CASSSPRLINEQFF. The full variable domain, in which reference TRBV7-9 and TRBJ2-1 provide the parts outside the CDR3, is DTGVSQNPRHKITKRGQNVTFRCDPISEHNRLYWYRQTLGQGPEFLTYFQNEAQLEKSRLLSDRFSAERPKGSFSTLEIQRTEQGDSAMYLCASSSPRLINEQFFGPGTRLTVL.

This clone was detected only once. The chain joins TRBV7-9 to TRBJ1-4; D may be TRBD1 (5 bases). CDR1 and CDR2 (germline): SEHNR, FQNEAQ (reference sequence). The ends were cut back, 4 bases at V and 8 bases at J, with 14 bases in the middle. CDR3 length: 14 amino acids. The CDR3 coding sequence is TGTGCCAGCAGCTCACCAGGGTTTGGGGAAAAACTGTTTTTT. It encodes CASSSPGFGEKLFF.

This rearrangement joins TRBV7-8 to TRBJ2-4; no clear D. The CDR3 spans 12 residues. Trimming shortened V by 4 bases and J by 9 bases, and 10 bases separated the two germline ends. The germline gives CDR1 SGHVS, CDR2 FQNEAQ. The CDR3 DNA reads as TGTGCCAGCAGCTCGACCCTGGGCATTCAGTACTTC. It codes for CASSSTLGIQYF.

This clone was detected once. The V call is TRBV10-3, the J call TRBJ2-1; 12 bases line up with TRBD2. Germline V gene lookup returns CDR1 ENHRY and CDR2 SYGVKD. The CDR3 runs to 17 residues. With 0 bases clipped from V and 5 bases from J, the junction kept 5 bases outside the gene matches. CDR3 DNA sequence: TGTGCCATCAGTGAGTCGATCGGACTAGCGGGACACAATGAGCAGTTCTTC. Translation: CAISESIGLAGHNEQFF.

V is TRBV11-3 and J is TRBJ2-1, with TRBD2 identical over 8 bases. Unmatched junction bases numbered 10, after V lost 4 bases and J lost 2 bases. There are 17 residues in the CDR3. Germline-derived CDR1 and CDR2 are SGHNT and YENEEA. CDR3 in DNA: TGTGCCAGCAGCTCAAAAGGGCGGGAGGTTCCCTACAATGAGCAGTTCTTC. It is translated as CASSSKGREVPYNEQFF.

The rearrangement links TRBV27 to TRBJ1-2; D remains ambiguous. Germline V gene sequence: CDR1 MNHEY, CDR2 SMNVEV (reference sequence). V was shortened by 2 bases and J by 3 bases, with 10 bases between the two germline ends. CDR3 length: 14 residues. The CDR3 is CASSLSQSHYGYTF. DNA for the CDR3: TGTGCCAGCAGTTTAAGTCAGAGTCACTATGGCTACACCTTC.

The V gene is TRBV15, the J gene TRBJ2-7, with D perhaps matching TRBD1 (6 bases). CDR3 length: 17 residues. Germline lookup yields CDR1 LNHNV and CDR2 YYDKDF (reference sequence). V was pared by 0 bases and J by 0 bases, with 15 bases between. The CDR3 loop reads CATSRDQRTEHSYEQYF. Written as DNA, the CDR3 is TGTGCCACCAGCAGAGATCAGAGGACAGAACACTCCTACGAGCAGTACTTC.

The chain carries TRBV2 and TRBJ2-3; TRBD1 aligns across 12 bases. This CDR3 contains 15 residues. Germline V CDR1 and CDR2: SNHLY, FYNNEI. J was trimmed by 3 bases and V by 9 bases; bases with no gene match: 7. The chain's CDR3 is CARTRDRGPTDTQYF. For the CDR3, the DNA is TGTGCCAGAACCCGGGACAGGGGGCCGACAGATACGCAGTATTTT. The variable domain in full, completed from reference TRBV2 and TRBJ2-3, reads EPEVTQTPSHQVTQMGQEVILRCVPISNHLYFYWYRQILGQKVEFLVSFYNNEISEKSEIFDDQFSVERPDGSNFTLKIRSTKLEDSAMYFCARTRDRGPTDTQYFGPGTRLTVL.

The chain combines TRBV9 with TRBJ2-1; maybe TRBD2 (6 bases). Germline lookup yields CDR1 SGDLS and CDR2 YYNGEE. The CDR3 has 15 residues. Trimming left V 2 bases short and J 6 bases short, with 15 bases between. The CDR3, as DNA: TGTGCCAGCAGCGTTATAGCGGATTGGCGCAATGAGCAGTTCTTC. Residues: CASSVIADWRNEQFF.